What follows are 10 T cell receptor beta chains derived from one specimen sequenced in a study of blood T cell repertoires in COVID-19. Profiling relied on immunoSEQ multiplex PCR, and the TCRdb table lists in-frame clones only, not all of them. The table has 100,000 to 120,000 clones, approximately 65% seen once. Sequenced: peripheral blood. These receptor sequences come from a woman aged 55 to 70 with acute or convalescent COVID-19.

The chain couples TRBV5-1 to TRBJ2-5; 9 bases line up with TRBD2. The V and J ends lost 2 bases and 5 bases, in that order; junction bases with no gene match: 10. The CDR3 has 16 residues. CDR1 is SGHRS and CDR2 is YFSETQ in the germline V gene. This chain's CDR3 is CASSFGGGGAEETQYF. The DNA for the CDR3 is TGCGCCAGCAGCTTCGGCGGCGGGGGGGCGGAGGAGACCCAGTACTTC.

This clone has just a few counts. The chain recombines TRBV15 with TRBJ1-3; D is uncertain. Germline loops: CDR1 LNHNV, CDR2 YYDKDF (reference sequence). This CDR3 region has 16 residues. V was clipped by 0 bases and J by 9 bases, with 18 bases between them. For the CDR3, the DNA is TGTGCCACCAGCAGAGACGGGCCCAGCCTTAGCGGCACCATATATTTT. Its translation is CATSRDGPSLSGTIYF.

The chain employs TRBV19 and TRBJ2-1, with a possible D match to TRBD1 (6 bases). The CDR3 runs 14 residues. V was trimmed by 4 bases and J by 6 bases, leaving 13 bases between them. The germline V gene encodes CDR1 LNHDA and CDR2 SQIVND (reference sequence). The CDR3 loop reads CASSRDTFSNEQFF. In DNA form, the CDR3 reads TGTGCCAGTAGTAGGGACACCTTTTCCAATGAGCAGTTCTTC.

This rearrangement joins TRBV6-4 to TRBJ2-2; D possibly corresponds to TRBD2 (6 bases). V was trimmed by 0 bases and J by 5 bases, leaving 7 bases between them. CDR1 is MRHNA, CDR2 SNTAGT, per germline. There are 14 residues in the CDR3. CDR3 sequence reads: CASSDSGGTGELFF. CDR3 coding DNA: TGTGCCAGCAGTGACTCGGGGGGTACCGGGGAGCTGTTTTTT.

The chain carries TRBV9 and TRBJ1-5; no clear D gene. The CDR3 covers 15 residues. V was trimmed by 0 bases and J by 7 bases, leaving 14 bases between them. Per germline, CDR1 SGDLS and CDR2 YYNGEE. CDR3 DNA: TGTGCCAGCAGCGTAGGAGAGGGCTGGGGACAGCCCCAGCATTTT. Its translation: CASSVGEGWGQPQHF.

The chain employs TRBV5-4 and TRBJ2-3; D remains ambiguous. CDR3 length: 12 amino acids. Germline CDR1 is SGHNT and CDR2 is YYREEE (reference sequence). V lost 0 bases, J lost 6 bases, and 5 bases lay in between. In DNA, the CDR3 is TGTGCCAGCAGCTTGGAGAGCGATACGCAGTATTTT. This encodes CASSLESDTQYF.

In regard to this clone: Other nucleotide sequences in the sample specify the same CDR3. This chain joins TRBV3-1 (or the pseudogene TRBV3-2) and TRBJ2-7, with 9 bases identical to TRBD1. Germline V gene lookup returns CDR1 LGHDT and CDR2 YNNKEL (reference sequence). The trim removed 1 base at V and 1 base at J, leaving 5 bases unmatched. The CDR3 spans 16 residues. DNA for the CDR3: TGTGCCAGCAGCCAAGTAGGGACAGGGCGATCCTACGAGCAGTACTTC. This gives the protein CASSQVGTGRSYEQYF.

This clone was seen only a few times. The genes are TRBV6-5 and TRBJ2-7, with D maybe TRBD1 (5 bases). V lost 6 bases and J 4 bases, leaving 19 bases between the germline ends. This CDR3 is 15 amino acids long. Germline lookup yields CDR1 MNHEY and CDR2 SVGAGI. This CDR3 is CASRTTLGALYEQYF. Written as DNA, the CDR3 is TGTGCCAGCAGGACGACCTTAGGGGCGTTATACGAGCAGTACTTC.

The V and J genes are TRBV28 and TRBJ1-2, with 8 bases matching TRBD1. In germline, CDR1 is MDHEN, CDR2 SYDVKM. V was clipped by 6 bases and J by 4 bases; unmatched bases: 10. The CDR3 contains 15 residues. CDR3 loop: CASSYPNRGGYGYTF. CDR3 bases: TGTGCCAGCAGCTACCCCAACAGGGGGGGCTATGGCTACACCTTC.

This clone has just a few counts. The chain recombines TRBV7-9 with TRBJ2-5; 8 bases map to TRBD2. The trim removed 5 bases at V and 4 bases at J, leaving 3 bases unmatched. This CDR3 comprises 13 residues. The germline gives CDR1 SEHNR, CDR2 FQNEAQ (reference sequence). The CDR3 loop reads CASSPSGGETQYF. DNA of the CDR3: TGTGCCAGCAGCCCCAGCGGGGGAGAGACCCAGTACTTC.